This TCR beta chain originates from a study of blood T cells in healthy people across ages. The authors ran a second PCR of about 6 to 11 cycles using a sample-barcoded 5' primer and a J-beta primer mix. Each CDR3 protein gets one entry after TCRdb re-called the 5' RACE reads with MiXCR. This sample carries about 380,000 distinct CDR3 sequences, more than 45% of them seen once, and the ten largest clones take roughly 51%. This CDR3 is 14 amino acids long. The germline CDR1 and CDR2 sequences are MNHEY and SMNVEV (reference sequence). Trimming took off 0 bases at V and 8 bases at J, with 13 bases between the two ends.

Sequenced: blood. The clonotype originates from a man in his 60s in good health. The chain carries TRBV27 and TRBJ1-2; D call uncertain. In DNA, the CDR3 is TGTGCCAGCAGTTTATCGGAGGGTAGAGGCGGCTACACCTTC. As protein: CASSLSEGRGGYTF.